The clone carrying this T cell receptor (beta chain) was counted a few times. If no ophthalmopathy appeared within 18 months of follow-up, hyperthyroidism was termed stable. The authors enrolled newly diagnosed hyperthyroidism patients aged 18 to 65 with under 2 months' duration. Orbital computed tomography and thyroid ultrasound, along with TRAb, serum thyroxine and clinical symptoms, underpinned diagnosis. The sample belongs to a study of Graves' ophthalmopathy and Graves' hyperthyroidism. V gave up 1 base and J gave up 0 bases, with 6 bases separating them. Germline loops: CDR1 SGHDN, CDR2 FVKESK. The CDR3 contains 14 residues. RNA served as the template for amplifying TCR beta CDR3 regions. RT-PCR in the first round used HTBI primers; a second-round multiplex PCR followed. TCRdb re-analysed the multiplex PCR reads in MiXCR, keeping a single row per CDR3 protein. The profile shows roughly 380,000 distinct CDR3 sequences, roughly 15% of them singletons.

The genes are TRBV14 and TRBJ1-2, with unresolved D. The sequence derives from a young woman with stable Graves' hyperthyroidism. The sequenced material came from peripheral blood. CDR3 nucleotide sequence: TGTGCCAGCAGCCAAGCGGTAGCTAACTATGGCTACACCTTC. It encodes CASSQAVANYGYTF.